Listed below are T cell receptor beta chains from one sample, sequenced in a study of identical twins. TCRdb itself ran the 5' RACE reads through MiXCR, one entry per CDR3 protein. The sample carries 450,000 to 650,000 distinct CDR3 sequences, approximately 10% recorded once. These data are also associated with another study on yellow fever vaccine responses in identical twins.

The sample comprised PBMCs. The receptors shown here come from a woman aged 18-29 years in good health. Each CDR3 is given with its conserved first and last residue. Each record gives: V gene, D gene, clone size, J gene, CDR3 DNA, CDR3 protein. D genes are given only for firm matches. Rows may omit the clone size; those that give it use once, few, many or a size class.

>TRBV20-1|.|few|TRBJ2-7
TGCAGTGCTAGGGGGACGGCAGGCAGCTCCTACGAGCAGTACTTC
CSARGTAGSSYEQYF
>TRBV6-1|.|once|TRBJ2-3
TGTGCCAGCAGTGAAGCGCTGGGTACAGATACGCAGTATTTT
CASSEALGTDTQYF
>TRBV7-6|.|.|TRBJ2-1
TGTGCCAGCAGCTTTATTTTAAATGAGCAGTTCTTC
CASSFILNEQFF
>TRBV12-3/TRBV12-4|.|few|TRBJ1-2
TGTGCCAGCAGTTTGTCTACAGCTAACTATGGCTACACCTTC
CASSLSTANYGYTF
>TRBV28|TRBD2|.|TRBJ2-1
TGTGCCAGCAGTAGGGCTAGCGGGGACAATGAGCAGTTCTTC
CASSRASGDNEQFF
>TRBV6-1|.|.|TRBJ1-2
TGTGCCAGCAGTGAGTGGAAGAGGGGTGGTGGCTACACCTTC
CASSEWKRGGGYTF
>TRBV20-1|.|.|TRBJ2-3
TGCAGTGCTAGTTGGAGGGCGCGTTCTAGCACAGATACGCAGTATTTT
CSASWRARSSTDTQYF
>TRBV29-1|.|.|TRBJ2-2
TGCAGCGCTCTCGGGACCGCAAACACCGGGGAGCTGTTTTTT
CSALGTANTGELFF
>TRBV7-2|.|.|TRBJ1-1
TGTGCCAGCAACTCGAACAGGTACACTGAAGCTTTCTTT
CASNSNRYTEAFF
>TRBV12-3/TRBV12-4|TRBD2|.|TRBJ2-2
TGTGCCATCTGTTTCCTAGGACTAGCGGGGGCCGACACCGGGGAGCTGTTTTTT
CAICFLGLAGADTGELFF
>TRBV2|.|many|TRBJ2-1
TGTGCCAGCAGGGCCGTCCCCTACAATGAGCAGTTCTTC
CASRAVPYNEQFF
>TRBV27|TRBD1|few|TRBJ2-1
TGTGCCAGCAGTCCTTCTCCGGGGGACAGGAGGAATGAGCAGTTCTTC
CASSPSPGDRRNEQFF
>TRBV12-3/TRBV12-4|.|.|TRBJ2-5
TGTGCCAGCAGTTTAAATGGGCAGGGATTTGCCGGCCAAGAGACCCAGTACTTC
CASSLNGQGFAGQETQYF
>TRBV4-3|.|few|TRBJ1-5
TGCGCCAGCAGCCAAGTAGTGGGACAGCCCCAGCATTTT
CASSQVVGQPQHF
>TRBV27|TRBD1|.|TRBJ1-5
TGTGCCAGCAGTCTTAAAATGACAGGGTCCCAGCCCCAGCATTTT
CASSLKMTGSQPQHF
>TRBV7-8|.|many|TRBJ2-5
TGTGCCAGCAGCAGAGAGACCCAGTACTTC
CASSRETQYF
>TRBV28|TRBD1|.|TRBJ1-2
TGTGCCAGCAGAGACGACAGGGTTCTTGGCTACACCTTC
CASRDDRVLGYTF
>TRBV7-2|.|few|TRBJ1-2
TGTGCCAGCAGCTTCCTCTTTAGGGGAGCTAACTATGGCTACACCTTC
CASSFLFRGANYGYTF
>TRBV3-1|.|few|TRBJ1-1
TGTGCCAGCAACCAGGGGAGTGGGACTGAAGCTTTCTTT
CASNQGSGTEAFF
>TRBV4-3|TRBD2|few|TRBJ2-1
TGCGCCAGCAGCCAAGATCGAGCGGGAGGGCCCGCAAATGAGCAGTTCTTC
CASSQDRAGGPANEQFF
>TRBV4-2|TRBD2|few|TRBJ2-5
TGTGCCAGCAGCCCCACTAGCGGGGGGGCATCAGAGACCCAGTACTTC
CASSPTSGGASETQYF
>TRBV7-9|.|many|TRBJ2-1
TGTGCCAGCAGCTTATTAGGAGGGGGCCCTGATGAGCAGTTCTTC
CASSLLGGGPDEQFF
>TRBV7-9|TRBD2|few|TRBJ2-1
TGTGCCAGCAGCTTAGGGGGAGGGACGAGCAATGAGCAGTTCTTC
CASSLGGGTSNEQFF
>TRBV5-1|.|.|TRBJ2-7
TGCGCCAGCAGCTTGGAGTCCGGGCCAAGACCCTACGAGCAGTACTTC
CASSLESGPRPYEQYF
>TRBV3-1|.|many|TRBJ1-4
TGTGCCAGCAGTTTGGAACCAACTAATGAAAAACTGTTTTTT
CASSLEPTNEKLFF
>TRBV7-2|.|few|TRBJ1-5
TGTGCCAGCAGCAGGGACTACAATCAGCCCCAGCATTTT
CASSRDYNQPQHF